Listed here are 13 T cell receptor beta chains from one sample, sequenced in a study of cytomegalovirus exposure and HLA in healthy donors. The study ran its PCR with 60 Vbeta and 13 Jbeta primers. Assay: immunoSEQ multiplex PCR; the TCRdb copy retains only in-frame clones and omits some. The sample carries 180,000 or so clones, approximately 81% recorded once. The sequenced sample was PBMCs. These receptors were collected from a woman aged 45-60 years in good health and CMV-seronegative.

This clone was picked up a small number of times. This chain links TRBV4-1 with TRBJ2-1, with TRBD2 identical over 11 bases. This CDR3 contains 17 residues. Per the germline V gene, CDR1 is MGHRA and CDR2 is YSYEKL. J was trimmed by 4 bases and V by 1 base; bases with no gene match: 6. Written as DNA, the CDR3 is TGCGCCAGCAGCCAAGGGATAGCGGGAGGGATTTACAATGAGCAGTTCTTC. This translates into CASSQGIAGGIYNEQFF.

V usage is TRBV10-1 and J usage is TRBJ2-7; TRBD2 matches at 13 bases. The V gene end was trimmed by 4 bases and the J gene end by 5 bases; junction bases not matched to a gene: 8. The CDR3 totals 16 residues. The germline V gene has CDR1 WNHNN and CDR2 SYGVQD (reference sequence). CDR3 sequence (DNA): TGCGCCAGCAGTGCTCGACTAGCGGGGGGTACAGACGAGCAGTACTTC. Translating it yields CASSARLAGGTDEQYF.

The chain recombines TRBV5-1 with TRBJ2-5; D is unresolved. The CDR3 loop spans 12 amino acids. V shed 4 bases and J shed 4 bases, with 8 bases lying between them. Germline lookup yields CDR1 SGHRS and CDR2 YFSETQ. DNA for the CDR3: TGCGCCAGCAGCCAGCTAGGAGAGACCCAGTACTTC. Translating it yields CASSQLGETQYF.

V and J are TRBV5-6 and TRBJ1-2; D gene uncertain. Germline assignment: CDR1 SGHDT and CDR2 YYEEEE. V gave up 5 bases and J gave up 0 bases, with 11 bases separating them. The CDR3 has 14 amino acids. The CDR3 loop reads CASRWRGANYGYTF. The CDR3 DNA reads TGTGCCAGCAGGTGGCGGGGAGCTAACTATGGCTACACCTTC.

This clone showed up just a few times. This sequence joins TRBV5-6 and TRBJ2-3, with TRBD1 as a possible D gene (6 bases). This CDR3 is 19 amino acids long. Germline V gene lookup returns CDR1 SGHDT and CDR2 YYEEEE. Trimming pared 2 bases from V and 2 bases from J, leaving 24 bases between. CDR3 protein: CASSFSYRVEEPFTDTQYF. DNA of the CDR3: TGTGCCAGCAGCTTTTCTTACAGGGTAGAGGAACCGTTCACAGATACGCAGTATTTT.

V and J are TRBV7-8 and TRBJ1-1; D uncertain. From germline, CDR1 is SGHVS and CDR2 FQNEAQ. The CDR3 is 14 amino acids. V was trimmed by 3 bases and J by 0 bases, leaving 8 bases between them. CDR3 nucleotide sequence: TGTGCCAGCAGCTTGAGTCCCATGAACACTGAAGCTTTCTTT. The encoded protein is CASSLSPMNTEAFF.

V usage is TRBV9 and J usage is TRBJ1-3; D call uncertain. Looked up from germline, CDR1 is SGDLS and CDR2 is YYNGEE. This CDR3 region has 16 residues. V lost 4 bases and J 0 bases, leaving 14 bases between the germline ends. In DNA, the CDR3 is TGTGCCAGCAGCCCCCGGAGAGGGAGCTCTGGAAACACCATATATTTT. It is translated as CASSPRRGSSGNTIYF. The complete variable domain, with remaining parts taken from reference TRBV9 and TRBJ1-3, reads DSGVTQTPKHLITATGQRVTLRCSPRSGDLSVYWYQQSLDQGLQFLIQYYNGEERAKGNILERFSAQQFPDLHSELNLSSLELGDSALYFCASSPRRGSSGNTIYFGEGSWLTVV.

V usage is TRBV18 and J usage is TRBJ2-1; possibly TRBD2 for D (5 bases). This CDR3 is built from 13 residues. The V end lost 3 bases, the J end lost 6 bases, and 9 bases lay between the germline ends. Germline lookup yields CDR1 KGHSH and CDR2 LQKENI. CDR3 nucleotide sequence: TGTGCCAGCTCACCGGTAGCGAGCAATGAGCAGTTCTTC. Its protein is CASSPVASNEQFF. The entire variable domain, with the rest obtained from reference TRBV18 and TRBJ2-1, is as follows: NAGVMQNPRHLVRRRGQEARLRCSPMKGHSHVYWYRQLPEEGLKFMVYLQKENIIDESGMPKERFSAEFPKEGPSILRIQQVVRGDSAAYFCASSPVASNEQFFGPGTRLTVL.

The chain carries TRBV15 and TRBJ1-4; 9 bases line up with TRBD1. Germline trimming cut 7 bases from V and 8 bases from J; bases unmatched to any gene: 8. Germline loops: CDR1 LNHNV, CDR2 YYDKDF (reference sequence). The CDR3 consists of 14 residues. CDR3 sequence reads: CATKKQGALEKLFF. CDR3 sequence (DNA): TGTGCCACCAAAAAACAGGGGGCGCTGGAAAAACTGTTTTTT.

This chain joins TRBV6-5 and TRBJ1-1; no reliable D call. The CDR3 has 14 amino acids. Germline V gives CDR1 MNHEY, CDR2 SVGAGI. Trimming stripped 5 bases from V and 6 bases from J, with 16 bases between. The DNA for the CDR3 is TGTGCCAGCAGTCCCCTCCCCCGGGAGGCTGAAGCTTTCTTT. Translated, it gives CASSPLPREAEAFF.

This clone showed up just a few times. CDR3 nucleotides: TGTGCCAGCAGTTCACAGGGGTCCGGGGCCAACGTCCTGACTTTC. Residues: CASSSQGSGANVLTF. The V and J genes are TRBV28 and TRBJ2-6, with TRBD1 matching over 7 bases. V shed 4 bases and J 4 bases; nucleotides not matched to a gene: 4. In germline, CDR1 is MDHEN, CDR2 SYDVKM. The CDR3 runs to 15 residues.

In this sample, this clone is medium-sized. The genes are TRBV13 and TRBJ1-1; a possible D gene is TRBD1 (5 bases). The CDR3 spans 14 residues. Germline values: CDR1 PRHDT, CDR2 FYEKMQ (reference sequence). V was clipped by 3 bases and J by 4 bases, with 12 bases between them. The CDR3 reads CASSFRQITTEAFF. DNA of the CDR3: TGTGCCAGCAGCTTCCGACAGATAACCACTGAAGCTTTCTTT.

CDR3 DNA sequence: TGTGCCAGCAGCTTAGAATCTGGGAGACAGGGTGAGCTGTTTTTT. Protein product: CASSLESGRQGELFF. The chain has TRBV7-2 and TRBJ2-2; TRBD1 agrees at 7 bases. Germline trimming cut 1 base from V and 11 bases from J; bases unmatched to any gene: 10. The CDR3 is 15 residues long. Germline lookup yields CDR1 SGHTA and CDR2 FQGNSA.